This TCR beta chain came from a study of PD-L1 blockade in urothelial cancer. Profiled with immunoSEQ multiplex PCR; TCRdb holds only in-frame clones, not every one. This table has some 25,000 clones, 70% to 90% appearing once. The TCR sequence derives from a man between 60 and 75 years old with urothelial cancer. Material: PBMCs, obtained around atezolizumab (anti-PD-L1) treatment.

Here the CDR3 reads CASSPQVAGGTDTQYF. The CDR3 region has the DNA TGTGCCAGCTCACCGCAAGTAGCGGGGGGCACAGATACGCAGTATTTT. This chain joins TRBV18 and TRBJ2-3; 9 bases agree with TRBD2. This CDR3 contains 16 residues. J lost 1 base, V lost 3 bases, and 5 bases had no gene match. Germline V gene sequence: CDR1 KGHSH, CDR2 LQKENI.